This is a list of T cell receptor beta chains from one sample in a study of cytomegalovirus exposure and HLA in healthy donors. Profiling relied on immunoSEQ multiplex PCR, and the TCRdb table lists in-frame clones only, not all of them. In the table there are 95,000 to 110,000 clones, around 67% of which are singletons. The sequenced sample was PBMCs. Receptors originate from a middle-aged woman in good health and CMV-seropositive. Each CDR3 is given with its conserved first and last residue.

J	V	CDR3
TRBJ1-2	TRBV27	CASSSTGGEANYGYTF
TRBJ1-4	TRBV19	CASSIIIAGTNEKLFF
TRBJ1-3	TRBV30	CACQGVGGNTIYF
TRBJ1-5	TRBV19	CASSIGTGTGGRQPQHF
TRBJ1-1	TRBV6-5	CASSYSTLPRAEAFF
TRBJ2-1	TRBV10-3	CAISASTNNEQFF
TRBJ1-5	TRBV18	CASSPRQTSNQPQHF
TRBJ2-1	TRBV10-3	CAITSLGGDNEQFF
TRBJ2-7	TRBV5-1	CASSSGTGVYEQYF
TRBJ2-7	TRBV7-8	CASSARQGNYEQYF
TRBJ2-7	TRBV20-1	CSAKETPGQLF
TRBJ2-3	TRBV4-3	CASSQEPPGGGVTDTQYF
TRBJ2-1	TRBV16	CASSQSRGGNEQFF
TRBJ2-3	TRBV7-3	CASSLGGGGGTDTQYF
TRBJ1-2	TRBV30	CAWVDSTLYGYTF
TRBJ1-3	TRBV5-1	CASSAQSSGNTIYF
TRBJ1-1	TRBV19	CASRRVTGGNTEAFF
TRBJ2-3	TRBV7-2	CASSTPAGGPHTQYF
TRBJ2-3	TRBV9	CASSLTTRTDTQYF
TRBJ1-5	TRBV6-7	CASHDTFMYSNQPQHF
TRBJ2-3	TRBV5-1	CASSLGTNAQYF
TRBJ1-1	TRBV5-1	CASSLASGGTEAFF
TRBJ2-1	TRBV2	CASSPLAGGDNEQFF
TRBJ2-7	TRBV6-5	CASTGAGSPIQYF
TRBJ1-3	TRBV5-1	CASSLTGKRNTIYF
TRBJ1-5	TRBV30	CAWGTGMNQPQHF
TRBJ1-3	TRBV6-1	CASSEEAGGNTIYF
TRBJ2-2	TRBV5-1	CASSNGQGTNTGELFF